Listed below are T cell receptor beta chains from one sample, sequenced in a study of blood T cell repertoires in COVID-19. The table came from immunoSEQ multiplex PCR; TCRdb's copy has only in-frame clones and leaves some out. The table records 100,000 or so clones, 75% to 90% of them present only once. The sequencing input was peripheral blood. The receptors were sampled from a human donor in a cohort sampled during active COVID-19. Each CDR3 is given with its conserved first and last residue. The D gene is left open where the match is weak. Clone size is not always given. Where it is, it says once, few, many or a class for expanded clones.

J gene,clone size,V gene,D gene,CDR3 DNA,CDR3 protein
TRBJ1-5,once,TRBV5-1,-,TGCGCCAGCAGCTTGGGTACAGAACCCCAGCCCCAGCATTTT,CASSLGTEPQPQHF
TRBJ2-5,-,TRBV5-1,TRBD2,TGCGCCAGCAGCCAGTACGGACTAGCGGGGGGATATCAAGAGACCCAGTACTTC,CASSQYGLAGGYQETQYF
TRBJ1-2,-,TRBV4-2,-,TGTGCCAGCAGCCAACCAGGGAAGGGACAACGACTGGGAGGCTACACCTTC,CASSQPGKGQRLGGYTF
TRBJ2-7,few,TRBV2,-,TGTGCCAGCAAAGAACACAACTCCTACGAGCAGTACTTC,CASKEHNSYEQYF
TRBJ2-5,-,TRBV7-3,-,TGTGCCAGCAGCCCTATTGGGGCGGGGGCCCAAGAGACCCAGTACTTC,CASSPIGAGAQETQYF
TRBJ2-7,-,TRBV7-2,TRBD1,TGTGCCAGCAGCCGGGACAGGGGGCCTAGGTCGGGAGAGCAGTACTTC,CASSRDRGPRSGEQYF
TRBJ2-5,-,TRBV5-5,TRBD2,TGTGCCAGCAGCTTGAGCGGGGTACAAGAGACCCAGTACTTC,CASSLSGVQETQYF
TRBJ1-3,-,TRBV7-3,-,TGTGCCAGCAGCTTAACGGCGAAGGAGGGCTATTCTGTAAACACCATATATTTT,CASSLTAKEGYSVNTIYF
TRBJ2-3,-,TRBV11-2,-,TGTGCCAGCAGCTTTCGGGGGGCCCAAAGCACAGATACGCAGTATTTT,CASSFRGAQSTDTQYF
TRBJ2-7,-,TRBV12-3/TRBV12-4,-,TGTGCCAGCAGCGAGATCGGGTACGAGCAGTACTTC,CASSEIGYEQYF